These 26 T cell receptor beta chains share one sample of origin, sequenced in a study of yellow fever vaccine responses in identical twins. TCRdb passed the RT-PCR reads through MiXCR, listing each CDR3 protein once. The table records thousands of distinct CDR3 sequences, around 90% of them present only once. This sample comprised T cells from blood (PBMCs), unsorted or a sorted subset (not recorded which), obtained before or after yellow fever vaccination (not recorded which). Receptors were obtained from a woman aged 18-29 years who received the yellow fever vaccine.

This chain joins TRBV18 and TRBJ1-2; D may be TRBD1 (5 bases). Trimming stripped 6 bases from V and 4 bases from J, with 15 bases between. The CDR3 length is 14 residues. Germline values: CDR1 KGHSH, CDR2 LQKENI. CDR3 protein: CASSPHEGTYGYTF. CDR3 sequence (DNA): TGTGCCAGCTCGCCGCACGAGGGGACCTATGGCTACACCTTC.

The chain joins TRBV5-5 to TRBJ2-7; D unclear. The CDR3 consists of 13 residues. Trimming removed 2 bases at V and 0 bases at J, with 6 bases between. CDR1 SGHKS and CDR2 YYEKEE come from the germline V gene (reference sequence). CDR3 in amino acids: CASSLTSSYEQYF. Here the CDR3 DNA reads TGTGCCAGCAGCTTAACGAGCTCCTACGAGCAGTACTTC.

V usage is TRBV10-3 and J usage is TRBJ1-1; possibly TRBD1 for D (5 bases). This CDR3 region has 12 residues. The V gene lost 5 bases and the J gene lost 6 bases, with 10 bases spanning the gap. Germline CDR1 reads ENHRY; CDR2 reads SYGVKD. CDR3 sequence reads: CAISSGVPEAFF. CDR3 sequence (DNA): TGTGCCATCAGTTCGGGGGTCCCTGAAGCTTTCTTT.

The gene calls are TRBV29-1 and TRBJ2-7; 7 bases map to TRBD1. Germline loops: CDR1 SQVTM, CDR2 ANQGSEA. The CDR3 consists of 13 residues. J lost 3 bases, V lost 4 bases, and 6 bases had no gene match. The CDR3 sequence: CSVAETGLYEQYF. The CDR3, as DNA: TGCAGCGTTGCCGAGACAGGGCTCTACGAGCAGTACTTC.

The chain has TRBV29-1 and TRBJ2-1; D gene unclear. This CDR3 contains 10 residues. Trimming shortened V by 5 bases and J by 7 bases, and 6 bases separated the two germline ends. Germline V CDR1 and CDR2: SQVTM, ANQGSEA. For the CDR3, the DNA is TGCAGCGTTTGGCGGAATGAGCAGTTCTTC. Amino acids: CSVWRNEQFF.

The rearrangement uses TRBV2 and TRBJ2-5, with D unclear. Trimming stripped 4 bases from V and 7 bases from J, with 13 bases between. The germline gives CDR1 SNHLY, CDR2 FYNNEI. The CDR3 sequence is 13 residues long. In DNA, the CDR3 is TGTGCCAGCAGTGTTGGGGAAAGATGGACCCAGTACTTC. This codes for CASSVGERWTQYF.

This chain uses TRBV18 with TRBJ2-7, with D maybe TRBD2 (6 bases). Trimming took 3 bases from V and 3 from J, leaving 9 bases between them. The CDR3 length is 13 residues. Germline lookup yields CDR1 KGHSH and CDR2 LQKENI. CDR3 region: CASSPGSNYEQYF. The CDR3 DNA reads TGTGCCAGCTCACCCGGGAGTAACTACGAGCAGTACTTC.

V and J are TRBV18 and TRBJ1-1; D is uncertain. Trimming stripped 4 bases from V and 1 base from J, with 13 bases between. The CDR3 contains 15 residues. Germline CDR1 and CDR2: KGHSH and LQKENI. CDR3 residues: CASSQLSDPNTEAFF. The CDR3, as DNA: TGTGCCAGCTCACAGCTGTCCGATCCGAACACTGAAGCTTTCTTT.

The CDR3 spells CSVNQDRSGETQYF. CDR3 DNA: TGCAGCGTAAACCAGGACAGGTCTGGGGAGACCCAGTACTTC. This chain uses TRBV29-1 with TRBJ2-5; 7 bases line up with TRBD1. V trimming: 6 bases; J trimming: 5 bases; junction bases outside the gene matches: 12. Germline-derived CDR1 and CDR2 are SQVTM and ANQGSEA. The CDR3 totals 14 residues.

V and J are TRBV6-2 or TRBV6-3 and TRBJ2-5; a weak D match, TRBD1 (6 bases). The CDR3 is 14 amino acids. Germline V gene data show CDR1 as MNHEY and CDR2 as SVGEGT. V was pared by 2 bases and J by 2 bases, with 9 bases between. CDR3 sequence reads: CASSYAGTQETQYF. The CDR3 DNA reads TGTGCCAGCAGTTACGCCGGGACACAAGAGACCCAGTACTTC.

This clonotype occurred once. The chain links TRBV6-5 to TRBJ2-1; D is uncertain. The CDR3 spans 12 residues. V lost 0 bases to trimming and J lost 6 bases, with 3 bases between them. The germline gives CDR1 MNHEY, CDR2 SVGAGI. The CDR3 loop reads CASSYSGNEQFF. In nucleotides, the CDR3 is TGTGCCAGCAGTTACTCCGGCAATGAGCAGTTCTTC.

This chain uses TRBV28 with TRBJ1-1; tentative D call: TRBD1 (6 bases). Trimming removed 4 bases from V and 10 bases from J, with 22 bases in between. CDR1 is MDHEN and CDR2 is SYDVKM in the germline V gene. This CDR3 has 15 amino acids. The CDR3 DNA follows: TGTGCCAGCAGTTCGACCGGGACAAACTTAGGTGTAGCTTTCTTT. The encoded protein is CASSSTGTNLGVAFF.

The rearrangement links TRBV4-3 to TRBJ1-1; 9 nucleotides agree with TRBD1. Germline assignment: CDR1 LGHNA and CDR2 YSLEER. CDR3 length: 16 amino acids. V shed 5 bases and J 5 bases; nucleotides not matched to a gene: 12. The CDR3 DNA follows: TGCGCCAGCAGCAAGGGACAGGGCCATTGGGGGACTGAAGCTTTCTTT. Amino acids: CASSKGQGHWGTEAFF.

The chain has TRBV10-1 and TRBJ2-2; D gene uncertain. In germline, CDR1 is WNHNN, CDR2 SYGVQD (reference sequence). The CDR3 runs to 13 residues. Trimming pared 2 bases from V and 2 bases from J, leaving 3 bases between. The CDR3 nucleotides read TGCGCCAGCAGTGAGCGTAACACCGGGGAGCTGTTTTTT. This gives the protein CASSERNTGELFF.

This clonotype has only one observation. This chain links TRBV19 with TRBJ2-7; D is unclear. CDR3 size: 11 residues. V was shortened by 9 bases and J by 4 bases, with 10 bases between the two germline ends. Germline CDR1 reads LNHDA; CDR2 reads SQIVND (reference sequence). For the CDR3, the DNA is TGTGCCAGCACTCCGGATTACGAGCAGTACTTC. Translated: CASTPDYEQYF.

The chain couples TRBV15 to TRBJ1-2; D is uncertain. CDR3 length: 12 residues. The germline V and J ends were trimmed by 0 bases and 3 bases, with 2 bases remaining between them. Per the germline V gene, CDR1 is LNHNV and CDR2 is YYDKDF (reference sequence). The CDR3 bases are TGTGCCACCAGCAGAGACGACTATGGCTACACCTTC. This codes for CATSRDDYGYTF.

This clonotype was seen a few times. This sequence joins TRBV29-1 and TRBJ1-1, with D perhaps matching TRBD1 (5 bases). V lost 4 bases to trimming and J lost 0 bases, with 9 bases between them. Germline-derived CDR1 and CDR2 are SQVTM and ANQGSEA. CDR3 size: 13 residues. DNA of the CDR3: TGCAGCGTTGCGGGGCAGGTGAACACTGAAGCTTTCTTT. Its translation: CSVAGQVNTEAFF. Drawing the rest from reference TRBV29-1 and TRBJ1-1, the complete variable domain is SAVISQKPSRDICQRGTSLTIQCQVDSQVTMMFWYRQQPGQSLTLIATANQGSEATYESGFVIDKFPISRPNLTFSTLTVSNMSPEDSSIYLCSVAGQVNTEAFFGQGTRLTVV.

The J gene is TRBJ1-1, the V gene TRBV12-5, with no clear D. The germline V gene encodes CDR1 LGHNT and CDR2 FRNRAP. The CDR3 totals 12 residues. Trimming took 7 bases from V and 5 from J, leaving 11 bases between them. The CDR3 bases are TGTGCTAGTGCCCCGGGAAGAACTGAAGCTTTCTTT. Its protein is CASAPGRTEAFF.

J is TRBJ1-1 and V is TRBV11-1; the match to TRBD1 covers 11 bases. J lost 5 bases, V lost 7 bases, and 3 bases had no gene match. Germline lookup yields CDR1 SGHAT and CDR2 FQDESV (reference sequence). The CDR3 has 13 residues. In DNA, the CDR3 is TGTGCCAGCACGGGGACAGGGGGAACTGAAGCTTTCTTT. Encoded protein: CASTGTGGTEAFF.

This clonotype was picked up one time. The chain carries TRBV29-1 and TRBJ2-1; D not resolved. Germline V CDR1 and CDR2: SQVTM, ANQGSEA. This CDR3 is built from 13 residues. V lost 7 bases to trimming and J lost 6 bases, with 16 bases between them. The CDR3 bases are TGCAGCGCACGGAGTCCGGGCTGCAATGAGCAGTTCTTC. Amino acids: CSARSPGCNEQFF.

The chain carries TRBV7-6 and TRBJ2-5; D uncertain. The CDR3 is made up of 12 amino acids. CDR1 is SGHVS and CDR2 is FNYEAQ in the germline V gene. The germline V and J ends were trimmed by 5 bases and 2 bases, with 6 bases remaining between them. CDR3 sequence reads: CASSPLQETQYF. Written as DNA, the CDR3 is TGTGCCAGCAGCCCACTACAAGAGACCCAGTACTTC.

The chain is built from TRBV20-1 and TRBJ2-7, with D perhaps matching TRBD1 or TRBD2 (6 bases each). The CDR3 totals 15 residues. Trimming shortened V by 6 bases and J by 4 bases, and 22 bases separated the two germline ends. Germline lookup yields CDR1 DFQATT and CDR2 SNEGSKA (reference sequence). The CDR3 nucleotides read TGCAGTGCCCCAACCATCACGGGGGCGCGGTACGAGCAGTACTTC. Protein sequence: CSAPTITGARYEQYF.

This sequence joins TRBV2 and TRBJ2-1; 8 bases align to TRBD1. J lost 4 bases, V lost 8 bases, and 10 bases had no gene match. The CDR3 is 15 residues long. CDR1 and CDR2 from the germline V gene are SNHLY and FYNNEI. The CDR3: CASRNGQGRYNEQFF. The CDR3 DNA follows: TGTGCCAGCCGTAACGGACAGGGCCGATACAATGAGCAGTTCTTC. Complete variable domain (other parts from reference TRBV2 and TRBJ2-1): EPEVTQTPSHQVTQMGQEVILRCVPISNHLYFYWYRQILGQKVEFLVSFYNNEISEKSEIFDDQFSVERPDGSNFTLKIRSTKLEDSAMYFCASRNGQGRYNEQFFGPGTRLTVL.

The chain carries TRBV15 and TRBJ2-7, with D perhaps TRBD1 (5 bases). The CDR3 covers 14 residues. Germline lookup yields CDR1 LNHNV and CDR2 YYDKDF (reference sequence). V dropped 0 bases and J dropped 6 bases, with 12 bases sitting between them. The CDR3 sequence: CATSRDPQAREQYF. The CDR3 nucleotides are TGTGCCACCAGCAGAGATCCACAGGCCCGCGAGCAGTACTTC.

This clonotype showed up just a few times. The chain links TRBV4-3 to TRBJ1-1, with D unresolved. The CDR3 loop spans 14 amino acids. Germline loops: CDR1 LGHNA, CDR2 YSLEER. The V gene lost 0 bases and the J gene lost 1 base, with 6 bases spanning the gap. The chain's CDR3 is CASSQDSANTEAFF. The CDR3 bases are TGCGCCAGCAGCCAAGATAGTGCGAACACTGAAGCTTTCTTT.

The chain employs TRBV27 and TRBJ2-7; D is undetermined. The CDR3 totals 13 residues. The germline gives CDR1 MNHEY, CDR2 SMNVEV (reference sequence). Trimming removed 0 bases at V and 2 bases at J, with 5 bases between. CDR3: CASSLSLTYEQYF. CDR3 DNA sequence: TGTGCCAGCAGTTTATCTTTGACCTACGAGCAGTACTTC.